This T cell receptor beta chain appears in the sequencing data of a study of blood T cell repertoires in COVID-19. Study-wide context: Researchers got acute and convalescent COVID-19 samples from the United States, Italy and Spain.

Per the study methods: Nucleated cell counts were estimated from reference gene primer amplification. This table comes from immunoSEQ multiplex PCR, and its TCRdb copy is limited to in-frame clones, with some not included. Clonal size and the V and J genes are those of that table, whereas D and trimming came from the DNA. Altogether approximately 90,000 clones are present, approximately 86% being singletons, with the ten largest covering less than 8.5%. J was trimmed by 1 base and V by 6 bases; bases with no gene match: 5. This CDR3 spans 15 amino acids. Germline-derived CDR1 and CDR2 are LGHDT and YNNKEL (reference sequence).

The gene calls are TRBV3-1 (or the pseudogene TRBV3-2) and TRBJ1-4, with TRBD1 matching over 7 bases. Material for sequencing was peripheral blood. The origin of this receptor is a man aged 60 to 69 with acute or convalescent COVID-19. CDR3 in amino acids: CASRSQGRTNEKLFF. CDR3 nucleotides: TGTGCCAGCAGATCACAGGGGAGAACTAATGAAAAACTGTTTTTT.